Shown below are 31 T cell receptor beta chains from a single sample sequenced in a study of blood T cell repertoires in COVID-19. Profiled with immunoSEQ multiplex PCR; TCRdb holds only in-frame clones, not every one. Of around 620,000 clones in the sample, more than 80% are singletons; the top ten hold roughly 0.25%. Sequences were obtained from peripheral blood. These TCRs come from a woman aged 18-35 years with acute or convalescent COVID-19.

The gene calls are TRBV4-1 and TRBJ2-1, with D maybe TRBD2 (5 bases). The ends were cut back, 0 bases at V and 10 bases at J, with 13 bases in the middle. Germline values: CDR1 MGHRA, CDR2 YSYEKL. This CDR3 spans 14 amino acids. CDR3 coding DNA: TGCGCCAGCAGCCAAGATAACGGGATTGTGGAGCAGTTCTTC. Translated: CASSQDNGIVEQFF.

The chain is built from TRBV11-3 and TRBJ1-1; D might be TRBD1 (6 bases). The V gene lost 4 bases and the J gene lost 1 base, with 22 bases spanning the gap. CDR3 size: 18 residues. The germline CDR1 and CDR2 sequences are SGHNT and YENEEA. CDR3 residues: CASSSTGHLGDKNTEAFF. The CDR3, as DNA: TGTGCCAGCAGCTCAACCGGACATTTAGGGGACAAGAACACTGAAGCTTTCTTT.

This clone came up once. The J gene is TRBJ1-1, the V gene TRBV2, with 10 bases lining up with TRBD1. The junction had 12 bases not matched to a gene; V was cut back by 6 bases and J by 5 bases. Germline V CDR1 and CDR2: SNHLY, FYNNEI. The CDR3 has 16 residues. The CDR3 region is CASSANDRGLWTEAFF. The DNA for the CDR3 is TGTGCCAGCAGCGCTAATGACAGGGGGCTGTGGACTGAAGCTTTCTTT.

The chain is built from TRBV13 and TRBJ1-5, with D uncertain. Germline CDR1 and CDR2: PRHDT and FYEKMQ (reference sequence). The V end lost 6 bases, the J end lost 2 bases, and 5 bases lay between the germline ends. The CDR3 is 12 residues long. The CDR3 sequence: CASSRGNQPQHF. The DNA of the CDR3 is TGTGCCAGCAGTCGGGGCAATCAGCCCCAGCATTTT.

About this clone: This sample includes further DNA sequences coding for the same CDR3. This chain joins TRBV18 and TRBJ2-7; D is possibly TRBD2 (5 bases). Germline V gives CDR1 KGHSH, CDR2 LQKENI. V was pared by 3 bases and J by 3 bases, with 9 bases between. The CDR3 length is 13 residues. The CDR3 DNA follows: TGTGCCAGCTCACCTGGACTGAACTACGAGCAGTACTTC. Translation: CASSPGLNYEQYF.

The rearrangement links TRBV24-1 to TRBJ1-2; tentative D call: TRBD1 (6 bases). Germline V gives CDR1 KGHDR, CDR2 SFDVKD. This CDR3 is 15 amino acids long. Between the trimmed V and J ends, which lost 3 bases and 5 bases, there was a span of 15 bases. Here the CDR3 reads CATSDRQGGNYGYTF. The CDR3 DNA sequence: TGTGCCACCAGTGATAGGCAAGGGGGAAATTATGGCTACACCTTC.

The rearrangement uses TRBV3-1 (or the pseudogene TRBV3-2) and TRBJ1-2; D not resolved. The ends were cut back, 0 bases at V and 8 bases at J, with 4 bases in the middle. The V gene's germline CDR1 is LGHDT and CDR2 YNNKEL (reference sequence). The CDR3 length is 11 residues. The CDR3 region has the DNA TGTGCCAGCAGCCAAGAGGGCGGCTACACCTTC. Protein: CASSQEGGYTF.

V is TRBV6-5 and J is TRBJ2-7; 9 positions match TRBD1. The germline V gene encodes CDR1 MNHEY and CDR2 SVGAGI. Unmatched junction bases numbered 10, after V lost 8 bases and J lost 2 bases. This CDR3 region has 15 residues. CDR3 amino acids: CASGQGGQGTYEQYF. Written as DNA, the CDR3 is TGTGCCAGCGGACAAGGGGGACAGGGTACCTACGAGCAGTACTTC.

The chain recombines TRBV4-3 with TRBJ1-4, with a tentative D call TRBD1 (6 bases). Germline V gene data show CDR1 as LGHNA and CDR2 as YSLEER. Trimming shortened V by 5 bases and J by 2 bases, and 12 bases separated the two germline ends. CDR3 length: 15 residues. The CDR3 is CASSIQGFTNEKLFF. CDR3 coding DNA: TGCGCCAGCAGCATCCAGGGGTTCACTAATGAAAAACTGTTTTTT.

This rearrangement joins TRBV7-3 to TRBJ1-1; D possibly corresponds to TRBD1 (5 bases). Germline CDR1 is SGHTA and CDR2 is FQGTGA. The ends were cut back, 2 bases at V and 5 bases at J, with 15 bases in the middle. The CDR3 extends over 15 amino acids. In DNA, the CDR3 is TGTGCCAGCAGCTTAGGGTCTCGGAGGGGAACTGAAGCTTTCTTT. This codes for CASSLGSRRGTEAFF.

This rearrangement joins TRBV18 to TRBJ1-5, with no clear D. V was trimmed by 2 bases and J by 4 bases, leaving 9 bases between them. CDR3 size: 14 residues. Looked up from germline, CDR1 is KGHSH and CDR2 is LQKENI. The CDR3: CASSPGRENQPQHF. The CDR3, as DNA: TGTGCCAGCTCACCAGGGAGGGAAAATCAGCCCCAGCATTTT.

The chain combines TRBV13 with TRBJ2-7; possibly TRBD1 for D (6 bases). The V end lost 5 bases, the J end lost 4 bases, and 15 bases lay between the germline ends. Germline assignment: CDR1 PRHDT and CDR2 FYEKMQ (reference sequence). The CDR3 is made up of 14 amino acids. The CDR3 is CASSRTEDGYEQYF. DNA of the CDR3: TGTGCCAGCAGCCGGACAGAGGACGGTTACGAGCAGTACTTC.

The V and J genes are TRBV6-5 and TRBJ1-6, with D unclear. Trimming pared 0 bases from V and 10 bases from J, leaving 10 bases between. The germline CDR1 and CDR2 sequences are MNHEY and SVGAGI. The CDR3 runs to 14 residues. The CDR3 region has the DNA TGTGCCAGCAGTTACTCGAACAACATATCACCCCTCCACTTT. It yields the protein CASSYSNNISPLHF.

This clone was seen once. V is TRBV4-2 and J is TRBJ1-2, with D uncertain. The CDR3 covers 14 residues. Trimming cost V 0 bases and J 4 bases, with 9 bases left between them. Looked up from germline, CDR1 is LGHNA and CDR2 is YNFKEQ. The chain's CDR3 is CASSQESRIYGYTF. The CDR3 DNA follows: TGTGCCAGCAGCCAAGAGTCCAGGATCTATGGCTACACCTTC.

In DNA, the CDR3 is TGTGCCAGCAGCTCCTTCCGGGACAGGGGAAACACCATATATTTT. It codes for CASSSFRDRGNTIYF. The chain recombines TRBV7-4 with TRBJ1-3; 8 nucleotides align to TRBD1. Germline trimming cut 4 bases from V and 4 bases from J; bases unmatched to any gene: 6. There are 15 residues in the CDR3. The germline gives CDR1 SGHVT, CDR2 SQSDAQ.

The chain has TRBV11-1 and TRBJ2-1; TRBD1 might be the D (6 bases). The ends were cut back, 1 base at V and 7 bases at J, with 17 bases in the middle. This CDR3 comprises 16 residues. Germline V gene data show CDR1 as SGHAT and CDR2 as FQDESV (reference sequence). CDR3 DNA sequence: TGTGCCAGCAGCTTAGAAGGGGGACCCCTAATGAATGAGCAGTTCTTC. Amino acids: CASSLEGGPLMNEQFF.

This clone was seen only a few times. V and J are TRBV2 and TRBJ2-7, with 8 bases identical to TRBD1. Germline CDR1 reads SNHLY; CDR2 reads FYNNEI. The CDR3 is made up of 14 amino acids. The ends lost 5 bases at V and 3 bases at J; junction bases unmatched: 6. The CDR3, as DNA: TGTGCCAGCAGTCCTCTGGACAGGGTCTACGAGCAGTACTTC. Amino acid sequence: CASSPLDRVYEQYF.

The genes are TRBV2 and TRBJ2-1; the D gene is possibly TRBD1 (5 bases). This CDR3 contains 13 residues. Between the trimmed V and J ends, which lost 4 bases and 9 bases, there was a span of 13 bases. In germline, CDR1 is SNHLY, CDR2 FYNNEI. CDR3 in amino acids: CASSAEGVSEQFF. The CDR3 region has the DNA TGTGCCAGCAGTGCTGAAGGGGTGAGTGAGCAGTTCTTC.

The chain combines TRBV12-3 or TRBV12-4 with TRBJ1-2; D unclear. Trimming took off 7 bases at V and 6 bases at J, with 15 bases between the two ends. The CDR3 sequence is 13 residues long. The chain's CDR3 is CASTPDGVHGYTF. Written as DNA, the CDR3 is TGTGCCAGCACCCCAGACGGAGTTCATGGCTACACCTTC.

The V and J genes are TRBV11-3 and TRBJ1-3; TRBD1 matches 8 bases. Looked up from germline, CDR1 is SGHNT and CDR2 is YENEEA. The CDR3 contains 17 residues. J was trimmed by 0 bases and V by 5 bases; bases with no gene match: 9. The CDR3, as DNA: TGTGCCAGCAGCCGCGGACAGGGCGAAATCTCTGGAAACACCATATATTTT. Protein product: CASSRGQGEISGNTIYF.

This CDR3 reads CASSVDSLMNTEAFF. The CDR3 DNA follows: TGTGCCAGCAGCGTTGACAGCTTAATGAACACTGAAGCTTTCTTT. The rearrangement joins TRBV9 to TRBJ1-1; a possible D gene is TRBD1 (5 bases). Germline-derived CDR1 and CDR2 are SGDLS and YYNGEE. V lost 2 bases to trimming and J lost 0 bases, with 11 bases between them. This CDR3 contains 15 residues.

The gene calls are TRBV27 and TRBJ2-1; D call uncertain. CDR1 MNHEY and CDR2 SMNVEV come from the germline V gene (reference sequence). There are 14 residues in the CDR3. V shed 6 bases and J shed 0 bases, with 9 bases lying between them. CDR3 loop: CASRRVSSYNEQFF. Written as DNA, the CDR3 is TGTGCCAGCAGACGGGTTAGCTCCTACAATGAGCAGTTCTTC.

This clone was seen only once. The rearrangement joins TRBV2 to TRBJ1-6; D unclear. The CDR3 has 15 residues. Germline lookup yields CDR1 SNHLY and CDR2 FYNNEI. Between the trimmed V and J ends, which lost 5 bases and 6 bases, there was a span of 14 bases. The CDR3 loop is CASSKGRQSNSPLHF. CDR3 DNA sequence: TGTGCCAGCAGTAAAGGGCGGCAGAGTAATTCACCCCTCCACTTT. The variable domain in full, completed from reference TRBV2 and TRBJ1-6, reads EPEVTQTPSHQVTQMGQEVILRCVPISNHLYFYWYRQILGQKVEFLVSFYNNEISEKSEIFDDQFSVERPDGSNFTLKIRSTKLEDSAMYFCASSKGRQSNSPLHFGNGTRLTVT.

This clone was seen a handful of times. This chain connects TRBV9 to TRBJ1-2; a possible D gene is TRBD1 (6 bases). V lost 1 base and J 1 base, leaving 8 bases between the germline ends. Germline V gene data show CDR1 as SGDLS and CDR2 as YYNGEE. The CDR3 totals 14 residues. DNA for the CDR3: TGTGCCAGCAGCGTACGGGACAATAACTATGGCTACACCTTC. It translates to CASSVRDNNYGYTF. The whole variable domain, filled in from reference TRBV9 and TRBJ1-2, reads DSGVTQTPKHLITATGQRVTLRCSPRSGDLSVYWYQQSLDQGLQFLIQYYNGEERAKGNILERFSAQQFPDLHSELNLSSLELGDSALYFCASSVRDNNYGYTFGSGTRLTVV.

The chain links TRBV5-1 to TRBJ2-2; 12 nucleotides match TRBD1. V trimming: 0 bases; J trimming: 6 bases; junction bases outside the gene matches: 0. CDR3 length: 15 amino acids. Germline CDR1 and CDR2: SGHRS and YFSETQ. The CDR3 nucleotides read TGCGCCAGCAGCTTGGGGGACAGGGGGCCCGGGGAGCTGTTTTTT. Its translation: CASSLGDRGPGELFF.

The chain combines TRBV5-4 with TRBJ2-3; 8 positions match TRBD2. The germline V gene encodes CDR1 SGHNT and CDR2 YYREEE (reference sequence). This CDR3 comprises 17 residues. Trimming cost V 1 base and J 5 bases; bases outside gene matches: 12. The CDR3, as DNA: TGTGCCAGCAGCTTGTCCGCCGGAGCTAGCGGGCGAGATACGCAGTATTTT. Amino acids: CASSLSAGASGRDTQYF.

This clone came up once. The chain employs TRBV28 and TRBJ1-6, with D hard to call. Germline V gene data show CDR1 as MDHEN and CDR2 as SYDVKM. This CDR3 has 17 amino acids. Trimming left V 6 bases short and J 1 base short, with 16 bases between. The CDR3 sequence is CASSQLGRGSYNSPLHF. CDR3 nucleotide sequence: TGTGCCAGCAGCCAACTGGGTCGAGGATCCTATAATTCACCCCTCCACTTT.

The chain carries TRBV7-9 and TRBJ1-2; D possibly corresponds to TRBD1 (5 bases). The CDR3 is 14 amino acids. V was trimmed by 5 bases and J by 5 bases, leaving 15 bases between them. The germline V gene has CDR1 SEHNR and CDR2 FQNEAQ (reference sequence). As DNA, the CDR3 is TGTGCCAGCAGCGAATACCGGGACTTTTATGGCTACACCTTC. It is translated as CASSEYRDFYGYTF.

V usage is TRBV12-3 or TRBV12-4 and J usage is TRBJ1-2; no clear D. Trimming removed 5 bases at V and 5 bases at J, with 6 bases between. The CDR3 extends over 11 amino acids. DNA for the CDR3: TGTGCCAGCAGTGCAGAATATGGCTACACCTTC. This encodes CASSAEYGYTF.

The V call is TRBV4-2, the J call TRBJ1-5; D remains unclear. The V end was cut by 4 bases, the J end by 0 bases, with 10 bases between. The length of the CDR3 is 15 residues. The germline gives CDR1 LGHNA, CDR2 YNFKEQ. In DNA form, the CDR3 reads TGTGCCAGCAGCCGTGAACGCGATAGCAATCAGCCCCAGCATTTT. Translation: CASSRERDSNQPQHF.

This chain connects TRBV5-1 to TRBJ2-2; perhaps TRBD1 as D (6 bases). This CDR3 contains 15 residues. The V gene lost 3 bases and the J gene lost 5 bases, with 14 bases spanning the gap. Per germline, CDR1 SGHRS and CDR2 YFSETQ. Here the CDR3 DNA reads TGCGCCAGCAGCTCCCCTCCTACAGGGACCGGGGAGCTGTTTTTT. It encodes CASSSPPTGTGELFF. The variable domain in full, with the rest retrieved from reference TRBV5-1 and TRBJ2-2, is KAGVTQTPRYLIKTRGQQVTLSCSPISGHRSVSWYQQTPGQGLQFLFEYFSETQRNKGNFPGRFSGRQFSNSRSEMNVSTLELGDSALYLCASSSPPTGTGELFFGEGSRLTVL.